A selection of T cell receptor beta chains follows, all from one sample in a study of spatial heterogeneity in lung cancer. Each CDR3 protein gets one entry after TCRdb re-called the 5' RACE reads with MiXCR. This table has tens of thousands of distinct CDR3 sequences, roughly 12% appearing once. Sequenced material: PBMCs, taken at surgery. These receptor sequences come from a male donor with early-stage non-small cell lung cancer. The CDR3 runs from the conserved cysteine through the conserved F or W. The D gene is left open where the match is weak. Some rows mark clone size as missing; the rest say once, few, many or name a class of expanded clone.

j_call v_call clone_size d_call cdr3_aa cdr3_nt
TRBJ1-5 TRBV7-3 many - CASSLEDGRPQHF TGTGCCAGCAGCTTAGAGGATGGGAGGCCCCAGCATTTT
TRBJ2-2 TRBV30 few TRBD1 CAWNRDRGNTGELFF TGTGCCTGGAACCGGGACAGGGGGAACACCGGGGAGCTGTTTTTT
TRBJ2-2 TRBV11-1 few - CASSLLQGTTGELFF TGTGCCAGCAGCTTACTGCAGGGCACCACCGGGGAGCTGTTTTTT
TRBJ2-7 TRBV5-4 few TRBD1 CASSSGQASSYEQYF TGTGCCAGCAGTTCAGGACAGGCTAGCTCCTACGAGCAGTACTTC
TRBJ2-2 TRBV7-2 few - CASSLATGSGELFF TGTGCCAGCAGCTTAGCCACCGGGTCCGGGGAGCTGTTTTTT
TRBJ2-5 TRBV12-3/TRBV12-4 few - CASSLRALETQYF TGTGCCAGCAGTTTGCGTGCGCTGGAGACCCAGTACTTC
TRBJ1-1 TRBV5-1 - - CASSWQLNTEAFF TGCGCCAGCAGCTGGCAACTGAACACTGAAGCTTTCTTT
TRBJ1-6 TRBV27 few TRBD1 CASSLSTGNSPLHF TGTGCCAGCAGTTTATCGACAGGGAATTCACCCCTCCACTTT
TRBJ2-5 TRBV4-1 few - CASSQAYPPREETQYF TGCGCCAGCAGCCAAGCGTACCCCCCAAGGGAAGAGACCCAGTACTTC
TRBJ2-3 TRBV11-3 few TRBD2 CASSSGLASTDTQYF TGTGCCAGCAGCTCGGGACTAGCCAGCACAGATACGCAGTATTTT
TRBJ1-5 TRBV6-2/TRBV6-3 few - CASRDPGHFQPQHF TGTGCCAGCAGAGATCCGGGACACTTTCAGCCCCAGCATTTT
TRBJ1-5 TRBV6-2/TRBV6-3 - - CASRAAGSNQPQHF TGTGCCAGCAGGGCCGCGGGTAGCAATCAGCCCCAGCATTTT
TRBJ2-1 TRBV7-3 large - CASSLTGAGEQFF TGTGCCAGCAGCTTAACTGGGGCGGGCGAGCAGTTCTTC
TRBJ1-1 TRBV6-1 - - CASSYGRNTEAFF TGTGCCAGCAGTTACGGACGGAACACTGAAGCTTTCTTT
TRBJ2-5 TRBV6-5 many - CASKGDSYQETQYF TGTGCCAGCAAGGGGGATAGCTATCAAGAGACCCAGTACTTC
TRBJ2-7 TRBV6-2/TRBV6-3 - - CASSPRVATYEQYF TGTGCCAGCAGTCCCAGGGTAGCAACCTACGAGCAGTACTTC
TRBJ2-2 TRBV7-9 many - CSGGLDTGELFF TGTTCCGGAGGGCTAGACACCGGGGAGCTGTTTTTT
TRBJ1-2 TRBV7-9 few - CASSLSGELGYTF TGTGCCAGCAGCTTATCAGGAGAGCTGGGCTACACCTTC
TRBJ1-6 TRBV12-2 few - CASRLSASASSYNSPLHF TGTGCAAGTCGCTTATCCGCCAGCGCTAGCTCCTATAATTCACCCCTCCACTTT
TRBJ2-5 TRBV12-3/TRBV12-4 - TRBD1 CASSGQGLETQYF TGTGCCAGCAGCGGACAGGGATTGGAGACCCAGTACTTC
TRBJ2-7 TRBV6-2/TRBV6-3 - - CASSPIDPGLDEQYF TGTGCCAGCAGCCCAATCGACCCTGGCTTGGACGAGCAGTACTTC
TRBJ1-5 TRBV15 - - CATSREIQYSNQPQHF TGTGCCACCAGCAGAGAAATCCAGTATAGCAATCAGCCCCAGCATTTT
TRBJ2-3 TRBV3-1 many - CASSLVGVSTDTQYF TGTGCCAGCAGCCTAGTAGGGGTGAGCACAGATACGCAGTATTTT
TRBJ1-3 TRBV28 few - CASRAGTRNTIYF TGTGCCAGCAGGGCAGGGACGAGAAACACCATATATTTT
TRBJ2-5 TRBV28 many TRBD1 CASSSTGGETQYF TGTGCCAGCAGTTCGACAGGGGGGGAGACCCAGTACTTC
TRBJ2-3 TRBV6-2/TRBV6-3 few - CASSYWAGRDTQYF TGTGCCAGCAGTTACTGGGCAGGAAGAGATACGCAGTATTTT
TRBJ2-3 TRBV7-7 - - CASSAAVEPSTDTQYF TGTGCTAGCAGCGCCGCGGTGGAGCCCAGCACAGATACGCAGTATTTT
TRBJ2-7 TRBV11-3 once - CASSLRAGPPYEQYF TGTGCCAGCAGCTTAAGGGCAGGGCCTCCCTACGAGCAGTACTTC
TRBJ2-2 TRBV29-1 few - CSASRVEAAGELFF TGCAGCGCTTCAAGGGTCGAGGCGGCCGGGGAGCTGTTTTTT
TRBJ2-1 TRBV30 - TRBD1 CAWSPGGLLEFF TGTGCCTGGAGCCCAGGGGGCCTCTTGGAGTTCTTC
TRBJ2-7 TRBV30 few TRBD1 CACLRDRAYEQYF TGTGCCTGTCTCAGGGACAGGGCCTACGAGCAGTACTTC
TRBJ2-2 TRBV15 - - CATSGVNTGELFF TGTGCCACCAGCGGAGTAAACACCGGGGAGCTGTTTTTT
TRBJ2-7 TRBV6-5 few - CASKVHEQYF TGTGCCAGCAAAGTCCACGAGCAGTACTTC
TRBJ1-4 TRBV28 - - CASSEPVNEKLFF TGTGCCAGCAGCGAGCCGGTAAATGAAAAACTGTTTTTT
TRBJ2-1 TRBV10-3 few TRBD2 CATWTSSSYNEQFF TGTGCCACATGGACTAGCAGCTCCTACAATGAGCAGTTCTTC
TRBJ1-4 TRBV7-8 - - CASTSRGPNEKLFF TGTGCCAGCACCTCTCGAGGCCCTAATGAAAAACTGTTTTTT
TRBJ2-5 TRBV2 - - CASTVSVQQETQYF TGTGCCAGCACCGTTTCAGTTCAGCAAGAGACCCAGTACTTC
TRBJ1-4 TRBV6-2/TRBV6-3 many - CASRAGGSTNEKLFF TGTGCCAGCAGAGCCGGAGGCAGTACTAATGAAAAACTGTTTTTT
TRBJ2-2 TRBV7-3 - - CASSMSASPGELFF TGTGCCAGCAGCATGAGTGCAAGTCCCGGGGAGCTGTTTTTT
TRBJ2-5 TRBV6-5 - - CASSSIVQATQYF TGTGCCAGCAGTTCCATTGTTCAGGCGACCCAGTACTTC
TRBJ1-1 TRBV12-5 few - CASKDSGLDTEAFF TGTGCTAGTAAAGACAGTGGCCTGGACACTGAAGCTTTCTTT
TRBJ2-1 TRBV29-1 few - CSVVQGSYNEQFF TGCAGCGTTGTACAGGGATCCTACAATGAGCAGTTCTTC
TRBJ2-6 TRBV2 - - CASSPNSGANVLTF TGTGCCAGCAGTCCTAATTCTGGGGCCAACGTCCTGACTTTC
TRBJ2-3 TRBV3-1 many TRBD2 CASSQGLAESMQYF TGTGCCAGCAGCCAAGGACTAGCGGAGAGCATGCAGTATTTT
TRBJ2-1 TRBV18 - - CASSPESAGNNEQFF TGTGCCAGCTCACCCGAGTCGGCCGGAAACAATGAGCAGTTCTTC
TRBJ1-5 TRBV29-1 many - CSVAKDRNQPQHF TGCAGCGTTGCCAAGGATCGAAATCAGCCCCAGCATTTT
TRBJ1-4 TRBV20-1 few TRBD1 CSPSDRATNEKLFF TGCAGTCCGTCGGACAGGGCCACTAATGAAAAACTGTTTTTT
TRBJ2-7 TRBV7-9 many - CASSLAGADEQYF TGTGCCAGCAGCTTAGCGGGGGCCGACGAGCAGTACTTC